This TCR beta chain originates from a study of immune evolution from preneoplasia to lung adenocarcinoma (TCRdb year 2021). Context from the whole study: HLA loss of heterozygosity was seen in approximately 6.7%, 15% and 36% of AIS, MIA and ADC lesions, and in no AAH lesions. The study combined immune gene expression, TCR sequencing and multiplex immunofluorescence to profile immune contexture across lung adenocarcinoma precursors and invasive adenocarcinoma. Resected precursor lesions (AAH, AIS, MIA) and invasive adenocarcinomas were compared with paired morphologically normal lung tissue. The sample size depended on which specimens were available, not on a prior power calculation. The immune data were combined with whole exome sequencing and methylation data from the same cohort of nodules. In total, the cohort included roughly 53 patients with pulmonary nodules, all of whom underwent surgical resection. TCR sequencing data came from over 40 patients. The study reported that around 100 samples were used for TCR sequencing. POLYSOLVER was used to infer class I HLA alleles from exome data, and LOHHLA was used to detect allele-specific HLA loss. General conclusions and limits of the study: The findings reflected association rather than direct causation, and larger cohorts with long-term follow-up and longitudinal biopsies were considered necessary. Normal lung showed the highest clonality, whereas later-stage lesions appeared to have higher T cell density and diversity but lower clonality. Because every patient came from Japan and China, how well the results apply to Western populations was uncertain. Normal lung had the highest top T cell clone frequencies, which appeared to decline progressively from AAH through AIS, MIA and invasive adenocarcinoma. Compared with EGFR-mutant or double wild-type lesions, KRAS-mutant nodules had the highest T cell clonality.

With respect to this clone: Which antigen it targets is not known. The input lacks base qualities; no much larger clone sits a single base away.

The patients had resection in Japan or China between the mid-2010s and the late 2010s. Two lung cancer pathologists independently confirmed the histologic diagnosis of each case on H&E slides. Premalignant or tumor cells were enriched for nucleic acid extraction by macro-dissection performed after pathologic assessment. FFPE tissue was used for DNA isolation with the AllPrep DNA/RNA FFPE Kit. The CDR3 measures 14 amino acids from cysteine to phenylalanine. The kept DNA is CDR3 alone, 42 bases in frame from the first base. V gives up 6 bases and J gives up 4 bases, and the segment between their germline ends measures 18 bases. CDR1 and CDR2, looked up from the germline V gene, are SQVTM and ANQGSEA. Using the immunoSEQ hsTCRbeta Kit, TCR beta CDR3 regions were sequenced from DNA. The original methods were these. TCR sequencing data were analysed with the ImmunoSEQ Analyzer. T cell clonality was calculated on productive rearrangements as 1 minus Pielou's evenness. To measure T cell diversity, the inverse Simpson index was applied to productive templates. T cell density was TCR beta template counts normalized to usable DNA, estimated by amplifying and sequencing housekeeping genes. TCR metrics were compared across histologic stages using two-sided Kruskal-Wallis tests. This is the immuneACCESS table as TCRdb keeps it, with only in-frame sequences that have V and J called. A part of the clones is gone; compared with another copy, unresolved V genes explain less than half, and the rest is unexplained. V and J calls and clone size are those listed in that table; D and trimming were worked out from the DNA. The sample records 35,000 to 40,000 clones, roughly 71% of which are singletons. The ten largest clones take up around 6.5% of the sample.

The rearrangement joined TRBV29-1 to TRBJ2-5, and TRBD1 may be the D gene, going by 6 matching bases. The receptor comes from a person in their sixties with lung adenocarcinoma. The specimen sequenced was FFPE invasive lung adenocarcinoma tissue. According to the study, the label for this sample's cell subset or site signals: frankly invasive lung adenocarcinoma (ADC). The CDR3 region: CSVLRDIGGETQYF. The sequenced DNA is TGCAGCGTCCTCCGGGACATTGGGGGAGAGACCCAGTACTTC. This CDR3, with the reference TRBV29-1 and TRBJ2-5 proteins standing in past its ends, gives the full variable domain SAVISQKPSRDICQRGTSLTIQCQVDSQVTMMFWYRQQPGQSLTLIATANQGSEATYESGFVIDKFPISRPNLTFSTLTVSNMSPEDSSIYLCSVLRDIGGETQYFGPGTRLLVL.